The 8 T cell receptor beta chains listed next were all sequenced from one sample in a study of blood T cell repertoires in COVID-19. Some clones are missing from TCRdb's copy, which holds only in-frame ones; the method was immunoSEQ multiplex PCR. The sample lists about 230,000 clones; roughly 90% were seen once. The sequenced sample consisted of PBMCs or T cells enriched from blood (not recorded which). Source of these receptors: a woman between 50 and 59 years old in a cohort exposed to, infected with or recovered from COVID-19 (not recorded which).

This clone was counted between two and nine times. Other DNA sequences in the same sample also yield this CDR3. The chain combines TRBV9 with TRBJ1-3, with 10 bases identical to TRBD1. The CDR3 spans 16 residues. J lost 1 base, V lost 1 base, and 2 bases had no gene match. CDR1 and CDR2 from the germline V gene are SGDLS and YYNGEE. The CDR3 DNA is TGTGCCAGCAGCGTAACGGGACAGGGGTCTGGAAACACCATATATTTT. Residues: CASSVTGQGSGNTIYF.

This sequence joins TRBV18 and TRBJ2-2, with 8 bases fitting TRBD1. V lost 1 base to trimming and J lost 2 bases; unmatched junction nucleotides: 6. The CDR3 sequence is 17 residues long. Germline V gene data show CDR1 as KGHSH and CDR2 as LQKENI. The CDR3 sequence is CASSPRQGSYNTGELFF. The DNA of the CDR3 is TGTGCCAGCTCACCACGACAGGGGTCATACAACACCGGGGAGCTGTTTTTT.

This sequence joins TRBV2 and TRBJ1-6; D ambiguous. Germline CDR1 and CDR2: SNHLY and FYNNEI. The CDR3 covers 15 residues. V shed 3 bases and J shed 7 bases, with 13 bases lying between them. DNA of the CDR3: TGTGCCAGCAGTGATCCGAGTTCGTCGAATTCACCCCTCCACTTT. Translating it yields CASSDPSSSNSPLHF.

The rearrangement joins TRBV7-2 to TRBJ1-5, with D possibly being TRBD1 (6 bases). The CDR3 length is 15 residues. Germline V CDR1 and CDR2: SGHTA, FQGNSA. V was pared by 3 bases and J by 2 bases, with 11 bases between. CDR3 sequence (DNA): TGTGCCAGCAGCTTTTCCAGGGGAGGCAATCAGCCCCAGCATTTT. It is translated as CASSFSRGGNQPQHF. Full variable domain (outside the CDR3, taken from reference TRBV7-2 and TRBJ1-5): GAGVSQSPSNKVTEKGKDVELRCDPISGHTALYWYRQSLGQGLEFLIYFQGNSAPDKSGLPSDRFSAERTGGSVSTLTIQRTQQEDSAVYLCASSFSRGGNQPQHFGDGTRLSIL.

The V gene is TRBV7-3, the J gene TRBJ2-7; 7 bases are a match to TRBD2. The germline V gene has CDR1 SGHTA and CDR2 FQGTGA. V lost 0 bases, J lost 2 bases, and 4 bases stayed unmatched. This CDR3 has 15 residues. CDR3 DNA sequence: TGTGCCAGCAGCTTAACGGGGGGGACGCCCTACGAGCAGTACTTC. This translates into CASSLTGGTPYEQYF.

The CDR3: CAFRLSGANVLTF. In nucleotides, the CDR3 is TGTGCCTTCCGACTATCTGGGGCCAACGTCCTGACTTTC. The chain couples TRBV30 to TRBJ2-6, with D perhaps matching TRBD2 (5 bases). CDR3 length: 13 residues. Trimming removed 7 bases from V and 1 base from J, with 8 bases in between. Germline V gene data show CDR1 as GTSNPN and CDR2 as SVGIG (reference sequence).

The gene calls are TRBV2 and TRBJ1-4; 7 positions match TRBD1. Unmatched junction bases numbered 11, after V lost 5 bases and J lost 8 bases. This CDR3 contains 15 residues. In germline, CDR1 is SNHLY, CDR2 FYNNEI. The CDR3 spells CASSIQGVLSEKLFF. The CDR3 nucleotides are TGTGCCAGCAGTATCCAGGGGGTACTTAGCGAAAAACTGTTTTTT.

This chain connects TRBV3-1 (or the pseudogene TRBV3-2) to TRBJ1-4, with 7 bases fitting TRBD1. Looked up from germline, CDR1 is LGHDT and CDR2 is YNNKEL (reference sequence). CDR3 length equals 13 residues. Trimming took 4 bases from V and 8 from J; bases not matched to a gene: 4. The CDR3 nucleotides are TGTGCCAGCAGCCGATCGGGACAGGAAAAACTGTTTTTT. It translates to CASSRSGQEKLFF.